Here is one TCR beta chain with its context. Measured with immunoSEQ multiplex PCR; TCRdb has only the in-frame clones, and not every one. The sample contains more than 200,000 clones, roughly 80% of which appear only once. These data are taken from a study of blood T cell repertoires in COVID-19. About the research overall: PBMCs, B-cell-depleted T cells, or T cells provided the cDNA or gDNA that made up the material.

The material sequenced was peripheral blood. This sequence originates from a woman aged 80 or older with COVID-19, enrolled during active disease.

CDR3 sequence: CASTGQKAQETQYF. In DNA form, the CDR3 reads TGTGCCAGCACCGGACAGAAAGCTCAAGAGACCCAGTACTTC. This chain joins TRBV6-5 and TRBJ2-5; tentatively, D is TRBD1 (6 bases). The ends were cut back, 7 bases at V and 2 bases at J, with 14 bases in the middle. CDR1 is MNHEY and CDR2 is SVGAGI in the germline V gene. The CDR3 runs to 14 residues.